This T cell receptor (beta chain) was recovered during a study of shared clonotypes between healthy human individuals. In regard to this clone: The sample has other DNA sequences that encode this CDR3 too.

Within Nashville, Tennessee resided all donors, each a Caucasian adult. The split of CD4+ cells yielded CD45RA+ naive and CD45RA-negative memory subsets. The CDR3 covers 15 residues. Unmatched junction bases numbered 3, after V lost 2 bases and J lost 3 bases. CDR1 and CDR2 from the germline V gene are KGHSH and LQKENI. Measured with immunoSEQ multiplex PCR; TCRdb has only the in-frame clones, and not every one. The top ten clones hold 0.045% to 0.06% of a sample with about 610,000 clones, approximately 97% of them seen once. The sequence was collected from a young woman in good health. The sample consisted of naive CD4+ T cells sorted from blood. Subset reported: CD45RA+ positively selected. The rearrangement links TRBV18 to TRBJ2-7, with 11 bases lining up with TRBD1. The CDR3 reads CASSPGTGGDYEQYF. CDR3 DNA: TGTGCCAGCTCACCAGGGACAGGGGGGGACTACGAGCAGTACTTC.